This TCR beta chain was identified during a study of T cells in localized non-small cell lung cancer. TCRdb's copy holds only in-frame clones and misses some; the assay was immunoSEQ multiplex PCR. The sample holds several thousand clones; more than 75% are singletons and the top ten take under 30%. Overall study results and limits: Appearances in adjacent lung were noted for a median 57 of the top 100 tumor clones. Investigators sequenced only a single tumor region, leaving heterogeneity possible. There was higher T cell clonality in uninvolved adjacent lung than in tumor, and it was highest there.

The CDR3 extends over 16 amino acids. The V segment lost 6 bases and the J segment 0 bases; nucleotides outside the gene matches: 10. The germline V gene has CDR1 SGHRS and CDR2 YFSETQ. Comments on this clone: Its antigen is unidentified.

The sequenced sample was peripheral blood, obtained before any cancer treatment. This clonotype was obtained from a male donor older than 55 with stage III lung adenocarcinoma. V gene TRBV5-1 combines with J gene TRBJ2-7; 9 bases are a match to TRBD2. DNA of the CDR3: TGCGCCAGCACCCCCGATAGCGGGGGAAACTCCTACGAGCAGTACTTC. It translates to CASTPDSGGNSYEQYF.